This note documents a single TCR beta chain sequence. Trimming left V 5 bases short and J 4 bases short, with 12 bases between. The CDR3 is made up of 14 amino acids. Germline lookup yields CDR1 SGHVS and CDR2 FQNEAQ. Patient tissue came from resections in Japan or China, 2014–2017. These data are taken from a study of immune evolution from preneoplasia to lung adenocarcinoma. Study-wide background: HLA loss of heterozygosity: under 7.5% AIS, approximately 15% MIA, about 32% ADC, none AAH.

TCRdb keeps only in-frame clones here, not all; method: immunoSEQ multiplex PCR. This table holds 20,000 to 30,000 clones, around 70% found once. The gene calls are TRBV7-8 and TRBJ1-3, with D maybe TRBD1 (5 bases). Sequenced input: FFPE invasive lung adenocarcinoma tissue. This TCR was recovered from a person aged 60 to 70 with invasive lung adenocarcinoma. Some clones in this sample may be carry-over from other donors' samples. DNA for the CDR3: TGTGCCAGCAGCCTCAGGGTTTCAGGAAACACCATATATTTT. It yields the protein CASSLRVSGNTIYF.